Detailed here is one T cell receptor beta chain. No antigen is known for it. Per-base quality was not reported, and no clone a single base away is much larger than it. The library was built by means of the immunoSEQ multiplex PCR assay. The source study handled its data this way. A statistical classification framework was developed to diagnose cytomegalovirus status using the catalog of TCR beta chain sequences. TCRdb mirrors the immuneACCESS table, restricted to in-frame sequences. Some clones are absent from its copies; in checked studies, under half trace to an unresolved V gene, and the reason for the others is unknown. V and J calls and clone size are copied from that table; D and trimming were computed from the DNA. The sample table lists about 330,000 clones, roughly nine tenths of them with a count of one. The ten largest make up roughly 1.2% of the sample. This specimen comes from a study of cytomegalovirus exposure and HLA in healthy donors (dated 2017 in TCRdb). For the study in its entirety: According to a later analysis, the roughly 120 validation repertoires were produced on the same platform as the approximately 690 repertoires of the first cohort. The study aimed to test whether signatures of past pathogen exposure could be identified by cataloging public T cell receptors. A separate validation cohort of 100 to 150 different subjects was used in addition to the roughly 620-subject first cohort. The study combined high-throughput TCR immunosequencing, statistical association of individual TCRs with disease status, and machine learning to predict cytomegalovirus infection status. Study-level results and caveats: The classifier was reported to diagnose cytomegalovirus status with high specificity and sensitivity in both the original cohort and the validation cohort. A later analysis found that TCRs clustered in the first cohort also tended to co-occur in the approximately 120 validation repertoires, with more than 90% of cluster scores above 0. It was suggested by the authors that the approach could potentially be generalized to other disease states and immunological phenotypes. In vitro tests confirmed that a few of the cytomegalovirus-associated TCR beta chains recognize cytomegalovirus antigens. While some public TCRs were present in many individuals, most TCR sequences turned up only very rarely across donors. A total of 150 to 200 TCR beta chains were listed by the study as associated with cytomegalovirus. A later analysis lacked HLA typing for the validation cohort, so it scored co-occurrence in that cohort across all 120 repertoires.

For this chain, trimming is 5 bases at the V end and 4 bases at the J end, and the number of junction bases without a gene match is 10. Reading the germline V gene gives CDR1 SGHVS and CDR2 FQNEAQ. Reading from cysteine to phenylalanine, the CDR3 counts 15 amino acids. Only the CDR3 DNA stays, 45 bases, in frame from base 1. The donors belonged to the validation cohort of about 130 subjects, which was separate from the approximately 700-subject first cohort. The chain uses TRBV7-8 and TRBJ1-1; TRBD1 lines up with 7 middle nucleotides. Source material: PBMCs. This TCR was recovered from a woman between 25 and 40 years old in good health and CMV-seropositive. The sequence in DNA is TGTGCCAGCAGCCCCCAGACAGGGCATGTCACTGAAGCTTTCTTT. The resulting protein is CASSPQTGHVTEAFF.